This passage covers 30 T cell receptor beta chains from one sample sequenced in a study of molecular identifiers for immune sequencing clone quantification. TCRdb analysed the PCR reads with MiXCR anew, one entry per CDR3 protein. This repertoire shows 400,000 to 600,000 distinct CDR3 sequences, roughly 23% found once; its top ten account for under 0.85%. The sample was naive CD8+ T cells from blood, with Jurkat cell RNA spiked in. Documented subset: FACS-sorted CD8+CD4-CCR7+CD45RA+ naive T cells. The receptors originated from a human donor in good health. Some libraries in this study had Jurkat cell RNA spiked in.

At least ten counts were recorded for this clonotype. J is TRBJ2-7 and V is TRBV25-1; 8 nucleotides agree with TRBD1. There are 14 residues in the CDR3. The ends lost 4 bases at V and 6 bases at J; junction bases unmatched: 8. Germline CDR1 and CDR2: MGHDK and SYGVNS. The CDR3 loop is CASSVWTGRSEQYF. The DNA of the CDR3 is TGTGCCAGCAGTGTCTGGACAGGGAGGTCCGAGCAGTACTTC.

Notes on this clonotype: This may be a read error: a much more frequent sequence differs by one nucleotide. The chain joins TRBV4-3 to TRBJ1-1; D is perhaps TRBD1 (6 bases). There are 13 residues in the CDR3. Germline loops: CDR1 LGHNA, CDR2 YSLEER. CDR3 DNA sequence: TGCGCCAGCGGCCAAGATACAGGGTCTGAAGCTTTCTTT. Translating gives CASGQDTGSEAFF.

This clonotype was seen at least ten times. The junction differs from germline at one of its ends, possibly a read error. The chain employs TRBV7-8 and TRBJ2-3; D is perhaps TRBD1 or TRBD2 (5 bases each). The CDR3 sequence is 15 residues long. The germline gives CDR1 SGHVS, CDR2 FQNEAQ. CDR3 bases: TGTGCCAGCAGCCTAGCAGGGTATGGCACAGATACGCAGTATTTT. Translation: CASSLAGYGTDTQYF. Supplemented by reference TRBV7-8 and TRBJ2-3, the full variable domain reads GAGVSQSPRYKVAKRGQDVALRCDPISGHVSLFWYQQALGQGPEFLTYFQNEAQLDKSGLPSDRFFAERPEGSVSTLKIQRTQQEDSAVYLCASSLAGYGTDTQYFGPGTRLTVL.

This clonotype was recorded many times. The rearrangement joins TRBV14 to TRBJ2-3; D not certain. Germline V lookup: CDR1 SGHDN, CDR2 FVKESK. V dropped 5 bases and J dropped 2 bases, with 14 bases sitting between them. The CDR3 runs to 15 residues. The CDR3 reads CASSFGRPTTDTQYF. The CDR3 nucleotides read TGTGCCAGCAGCTTCGGGCGACCTACCACAGATACGCAGTATTTT.

The chain has TRBV15 and TRBJ2-5; D is uncertain. This CDR3 is 15 amino acids long. CDR1 and CDR2 from the germline V gene are LNHNV and YYDKDF (reference sequence). Trimming removed 5 bases from V and 0 bases from J, with 13 bases in between. CDR3 nucleotides: TGTGCCACCAGCCGAGTTTTCACAGACCAAGAGACCCAGTACTTC. This translates into CATSRVFTDQETQYF.

This clonotype has just a few counts. This chain joins TRBV7-9 and TRBJ2-1; possibly TRBD2 for D (5 bases). This CDR3 is 14 amino acids long. Germline lookup yields CDR1 SEHNR and CDR2 FQNEAQ (reference sequence). V was clipped by 0 bases and J by 6 bases, with 9 bases between them. CDR3 residues: CASSLAETTNEQFF. The CDR3 DNA follows: TGTGCCAGCAGCTTAGCCGAGACTACCAATGAGCAGTTCTTC.

This clonotype was seen repeatedly, ten times or more. For the CDR3, the DNA is TGTGCCACCAGCAGAGCCCGCACTAGCGGGGATACGCAGTATTTT. Its translation is CATSRARTSGDTQYF. This rearrangement joins TRBV15 to TRBJ2-3; TRBD2 aligns across 9 bases. From germline, CDR1 is LNHNV and CDR2 YYDKDF (reference sequence). The CDR3 covers 15 residues. The trim removed 1 base at V and 6 bases at J, leaving 5 bases unmatched.

This clonotype was recorded many times. The chain is built from TRBV6-2 or TRBV6-3 and TRBJ2-5; D uncertain. The CDR3 contains 16 residues. The V gene lost 5 bases and the J gene lost 3 bases, with 19 bases spanning the gap. Germline loops: CDR1 MNHEY, CDR2 SVGEGT. The CDR3 spells CASSNLLHRIKETQYF. CDR3 sequence (DNA): TGTGCCAGCAGTAACCTCCTACATCGAATCAAAGAGACCCAGTACTTC.

This clonotype has at least ten counts. The chain is built from TRBV29-1 and TRBJ2-3; D might be TRBD2 (5 bases). Trimming left V 4 bases short and J 1 base short, with 9 bases between. The CDR3 contains 13 residues. The V gene's germline CDR1 is SQVTM and CDR2 ANQGSEA. DNA for the CDR3: TGCAGCGTTGGGGGAGTACGCACAGATACGCAGTATTTT. It encodes CSVGGVRTDTQYF.

This clonotype was seen repeatedly, ten times or more. The chain couples TRBV5-4 to TRBJ1-2; D remains ambiguous. Germline values: CDR1 SGHNT, CDR2 YYREEE (reference sequence). V lost 0 bases and J lost 1, with 7 bases in between. The CDR3 extends over 14 amino acids. The CDR3 is CASSLGRGNYGYTF. CDR3 DNA: TGTGCCAGCAGCTTGGGGCGGGGTAACTATGGCTACACCTTC.

This clonotype was seen ten or more times. The V and J genes are TRBV4-3 and TRBJ2-5; 9 bases map to TRBD2. V shed 0 bases, J shed 5 bases, and the junction held 13 bases outside the gene matches. The CDR3 sequence is 18 residues long. Germline CDR1 LGHNA, CDR2 YSLEER. CDR3 loop: CASSQDCRLLAGYETQYF. The DNA for the CDR3 is TGCGCCAGCAGCCAAGATTGCCGGTTGCTAGCGGGGTACGAGACCCAGTACTTC.

Turning to this clonotype: A much larger clone lies one base from this, so it may be a read error. V gene TRBV7-9 combines with J gene TRBJ2-2, with a weak D call TRBD2 (6 bases). The CDR3 covers 12 residues. CDR1 and CDR2 (germline): SEHNR, FQNEAQ (reference sequence). CDR3 coding DNA: TGTGCCAGCAGCTCGCAGGGCGGGGAGCTGCTTTTT. This translates into CASSSQGGELLF.

The chain couples TRBV27 to TRBJ2-5; 9 bases fit TRBD1. Germline V lookup: CDR1 MNHEY, CDR2 SMNVEV (reference sequence). Trimming took 5 bases from V and 3 from J; bases not matched to a gene: 4. The length of the CDR3 is 14 residues. CDR3 coding DNA: TGTGCCAGCAGTACTCGACAGGGGGAAGAGACCCAGTACTTC. This translates into CASSTRQGEETQYF.

This clonotype was counted ten times or more. This sequence joins TRBV24-1 and TRBJ2-1; no definite D call. With 1 base removed from V and 7 bases from J, the gap between germline ends came to 7 bases. Germline V CDR1 and CDR2: KGHDR, SFDVKD. CDR3 length equals 13 residues. The CDR3 bases are TGTGCCACCAGTGATTTTGCCGGGAATGAGCAGTTCTTC. Its translation is CATSDFAGNEQFF.

The sample holds a few counts of this clonotype. The rearrangement joins TRBV6-5 to TRBJ1-5, with D perhaps TRBD1 (5 bases). Trimming took 7 bases from V and 1 from J, leaving 20 bases between them. Germline V gives CDR1 MNHEY, CDR2 SVGAGI. CDR3 length: 17 residues. DNA of the CDR3: TGTGCCAGCAAACCCGGGACGAGGGAAACGAGCAATCAGCCCCAGCATTTT. Translating gives CASKPGTRETSNQPQHF.

On this clonotype itself: A much larger clonotype is one base distant, so this may be a read error. V usage is TRBV6-5 and J usage is TRBJ2-7, with D unresolved. Germline-derived CDR1 and CDR2 are MNHEY and SVGAGI. This CDR3 is built from 13 residues. In DNA, the CDR3 is TGTGTCAGCAGTTACTCGAGGTGGGGCGAGCAGTACTTC. This codes for CVSSYSRWGEQYF.

V is TRBV12-3 or TRBV12-4 and J is TRBJ1-5; TRBD1 matches at 11 bases. This CDR3 comprises 17 residues. J lost 3 bases, V lost 5 bases, and 9 bases had no gene match. The CDR3 DNA sequence: TGTGCCAGCAGTCCAGGACAGGGGGCGTTGTCCAATCAGCCCCAGCATTTT. Encoded protein: CASSPGQGALSNQPQHF.

Ten or more counts support this clonotype. The chain has TRBV7-9 and TRBJ2-2; D tentatively fits TRBD1 or TRBD2 (5 bases each). Trimming pared 0 bases from V and 3 bases from J, leaving 11 bases between. Germline V gene sequence: CDR1 SEHNR, CDR2 FQNEAQ (reference sequence). This CDR3 has 16 amino acids. CDR3 DNA: TGTGCCAGCAGCTTAGCGGGACGTATATACACCGGGGAGCTGTTTTTT. Its translation: CASSLAGRIYTGELFF.

This clonotype was observed many times. This chain uses TRBV19 with TRBJ2-3; D is uncertain. Per the germline V gene, CDR1 is LNHDA and CDR2 is SQIVND (reference sequence). V dropped 0 bases and J dropped 1 base, with 11 bases sitting between them. The CDR3 runs to 16 residues. CDR3: CASSIDGSHRTDTQYF. In nucleotides, the CDR3 is TGTGCCAGTAGTATAGATGGCAGCCATCGCACAGATACGCAGTATTTT.

For the CDR3, the DNA is TGCGCCAGCAGCCAGATTAGCGGGAGGTCGAGCTCTGGGGCCAACGTCCTGACTTTC. Translation: CASSQISGRSSSGANVLTF. The chain employs TRBV4-3 and TRBJ2-6, with TRBD2 identical over 10 bases. The V and J ends lost 3 bases and 0 bases, in that order; junction bases with no gene match: 8. Germline assignment: CDR1 LGHNA and CDR2 YSLEER. The CDR3 extends over 19 amino acids.

This clonotype was observed at least ten times. The chain employs TRBV12-3 or TRBV12-4 and TRBJ1-2, with 7 bases aligning to TRBD1. V shed 5 bases, J shed 2 bases, and the junction held 8 bases outside the gene matches. The CDR3 covers 15 residues. CDR3 coding DNA: TGTGCCAGCAGTCCACCGGGACAGTGGAACTATGGCTACACCTTC. Its protein product is CASSPPGQWNYGYTF.

To note about this clonotype: A much bigger clone sits one base away, suggesting this may be a read error. Without the conserved terminal phenylalanine or tryptophan, this CDR3 likely stems from a read error. No DNA is shown, since the ends of the CDR3 on it are uncertain; the CDR3 is the one TCRdb lists. The V call is TRBV21-1, the J call TRBJ2-4; the table assigns TRBD1, which was not confirmed against the DNA. TRBV21-1 is a pseudogene segment. The CDR3 is 17 residues long, counting both termini. Here the CDR3 reads CASSKGAGGFAKNIQYL.

In this sample, this clonotype turned up many times. The chain combines TRBV11-2 with TRBJ1-1; TRBD1 is a possible D gene (6 bases). CDR1 and CDR2 from the germline V gene are SGHAT and FQNNGV. The CDR3 length is 16 residues. The V end lost 1 base, the J end lost 2 bases, and 14 bases lay between the germline ends. In DNA, the CDR3 is TGTGCCAGCAGCTTAGTCGGGGGGCAGGGAAACACTGAAGCTTTCTTT. This gives the protein CASSLVGGQGNTEAFF.

This clonotype was seen more than once but under ten times. This sequence joins TRBV19 and TRBJ2-7; the D is unclear. Trimming shortened V by 1 base and J by 5 bases, and 3 bases separated the two germline ends. The length of the CDR3 is 11 residues. CDR1 and CDR2 from the germline V gene are LNHDA and SQIVND (reference sequence). CDR3 in amino acids: CASSIADEQYF. CDR3 DNA sequence: TGTGCCAGTAGTATAGCGGACGAGCAGTACTTC. The variable domain in full, completed from reference TRBV19 and TRBJ2-7, reads DGGITQSPKYLFRKEGQNVTLSCEQNLNHDAMYWYRQDPGQGLRLIYYSQIVNDFQKGDIAEGYSVSREKKESFPLTVTSAQKNPTAFYLCASSIADEQYFGPGTRLTVT.

This clonotype was seen only a few times. This chain links TRBV4-2 with TRBJ1-2; D is ambiguous. There are 14 residues in the CDR3. The germline V and J ends were trimmed by 0 bases and 4 bases, with 9 bases remaining between them. Per the germline V gene, CDR1 is LGHNA and CDR2 is YNFKEQ. The CDR3 reads CASSQDSIRYGYTF. In nucleotides, the CDR3 is TGTGCCAGCAGCCAAGATTCCATCCGCTATGGCTACACCTTC.

This chain joins TRBV20-1 and TRBJ2-7; 10 bases fit TRBD1. Trimming at V came to 8 bases and at J to 5 bases, leaving 9 bases not matched to a gene. Germline V gene data show CDR1 as DFQATT and CDR2 as SNEGSKA (reference sequence). This CDR3 is 13 amino acids long. In DNA form, the CDR3 reads TGCAGTCCCAAGGGACAGGGGAGGGACGAGCAGTACTTC. The encoded protein is CSPKGQGRDEQYF.

CDR3 sequence reads: CASSQGDRGNEQYF. The DNA for the CDR3 is TGCGCCAGCAGCCAGGGGGACAGGGGCAACGAGCAGTACTTC. The gene calls are TRBV4-1 and TRBJ2-7; 10 nucleotides agree with TRBD1. The J segment lost 5 bases and the V segment lost 3 bases, leaving 4 bases of the junction unmatched. Germline loops: CDR1 MGHRA, CDR2 YSYEKL. This CDR3 contains 14 residues.

This clonotype came up many times. The J gene is TRBJ2-3, the V gene TRBV28; no clear D gene. Trimming left V 2 bases short and J 4 bases short, with 16 bases between. The CDR3 spans 16 residues. Germline-derived CDR1 and CDR2 are MDHEN and SYDVKM. The CDR3 loop reads CASSLGVHTTSDTQYF. CDR3 DNA sequence: TGTGCCAGCAGTTTAGGGGTTCACACAACATCAGATACGCAGTATTTT.

This clonotype was counted between two and nine times. The chain recombines TRBV4-3 with TRBJ2-7; 7 bases match TRBD1. There are 15 residues in the CDR3. Germline-derived CDR1 and CDR2 are LGHNA and YSLEER. V lost 0 bases to trimming and J lost 5 bases; unmatched junction nucleotides: 7. The CDR3 DNA sequence: TGCGCCAGCAGCCAAGATCGTACAGGGGCTAACGAGCAGTACTTC. Its translation is CASSQDRTGANEQYF.

As concerns this clonotype: A single base separates this from a much larger clone, so it may be a read error. Here the CDR3 omits its conserved ending phenylalanine or tryptophan, so a read error is the likely source. The chain employs TRBV2 and TRBJ1-1; maybe TRBD1 (5 bases). This CDR3 contains 14 residues. Trimming left V 4 bases short and J 5 bases short, with 14 bases between. Per the germline V gene, CDR1 is SNHLY and CDR2 is FYNNEI. CDR3 DNA: TGTGCCAGCAGTGGCCCAAACGGGGGAACTGAAGCTTTCCTT. It encodes CASSGPNGGTEAFL.